These 9 T cell receptor beta chains originate from one sample sequenced in a study of blood T cells in healthy people across ages. For the second PCR, which ran for about 7 to 12 cycles, a sample-barcoded 5' primer and a J-beta primer mix were used. TCRdb re-derived calls from the 5' RACE reads in MiXCR, one entry per CDR3 protein. The repertoire consists of about a million distinct CDR3 sequences, with just over 50% occurring once and the leading ten covering about 21%. Specimen: blood. All receptors come from a woman aged 55-75 years in good health.

The chain employs TRBV9 and TRBJ2-7; 13 nucleotides agree with TRBD2. Germline V gives CDR1 SGDLS, CDR2 YYNGEE. The CDR3 is 14 amino acids. V lost 2 bases to trimming and J lost 7 bases; unmatched junction nucleotides: 3. CDR3 DNA sequence: TGTGCCAGCAGCGTTACTAGCGGGAGGGTTGAGCAGTACTTC. Protein sequence: CASSVTSGRVEQYF.

The rearrangement joins TRBV5-1 to TRBJ2-1; 8 nucleotides line up with TRBD2. The CDR3 is 18 amino acids. Germline lookup yields CDR1 SGHRS and CDR2 YFSETQ. V lost 0 bases to trimming and J lost 5 bases; unmatched junction nucleotides: 13. In DNA form, the CDR3 reads TGCGCCAGCAGCTTGGCGCCTCCACGTAGCGGGATGAACAATGAGCAGTTCTTC. Encoded protein: CASSLAPPRSGMNNEQFF.

The CDR3 DNA reads TGCAGTGCTCCCCGGGGATCTAACACCGGGGAGCTGTTTTTT. Translated, it gives CSAPRGSNTGELFF. The rearrangement joins TRBV20-1 to TRBJ2-2, with D possibly matching TRBD2 (5 bases). Germline CDR1 reads DFQATT; CDR2 reads SNEGSKA (reference sequence). The CDR3 totals 14 residues. V lost 5 bases to trimming and J lost 2 bases, with 12 bases between them.

This clonotype was counted a few times. The chain links TRBV7-6 to TRBJ2-7; 9 nucleotides line up with TRBD2. Germline V lookup: CDR1 SGHVS, CDR2 FNYEAQ. CDR3 length: 16 amino acids. The ends lost 6 bases at V and 4 bases at J; junction bases unmatched: 13. CDR3 amino acids: CASSSGWLAGNYEQYF. The CDR3 DNA follows: TGTGCCAGCAGTTCCGGTTGGCTAGCGGGAAATTACGAGCAGTACTTC. Using reference TRBV7-6 and TRBJ2-7 for the parts outside the CDR3, the full variable domain is GAGVSQSPRYKVTKRGQDVALRCDPISGHVSLYWYRQALGQGPEFLTYFNYEAQQDKSGLPNDRFSAERPEGSISTLTIQRTEQRDSAMYRCASSSGWLAGNYEQYFGPGTRLTVT.

Note on this clonotype: A much larger clone differs by one base, so this may be a read error. The chain recombines TRBV6-5 with TRBJ2-6; maybe TRBD1 (6 bases). Germline V gene lookup returns CDR1 MNHEY and CDR2 SVGAGI. The length of the CDR3 is 15 residues. The CDR3 region has the DNA TGTGCCGGCAGAGCAGGGGTCTCTGGGGCCAACGTCCTGACTTTC. Amino acids: CAGRAGVSGANVLTF.

This clonotype has only one observation. This chain uses TRBV20-1 with TRBJ2-3; D could derive from TRBD1 or TRBD2 (5 bases each). Germline CDR1 DFQATT, CDR2 SNEGSKA (reference sequence). The length of the CDR3 is 12 residues. The ends were cut back, 5 bases at V and 9 bases at J, with 15 bases in the middle. CDR3 DNA sequence: TGCAGTGCTGGGGGAGACTCAGGGACGCAGTATTTT. It specifies CSAGGDSGTQYF.

This chain joins TRBV12-3 or TRBV12-4 and TRBJ2-7; D not resolved. The V end lost 1 base, the J end lost 3 bases, and 16 bases lay between the germline ends. This CDR3 contains 16 residues. CDR3 sequence: CASSLGLQTRYYEQYF. Here the CDR3 DNA reads TGTGCCAGCAGTTTAGGTTTGCAGACGAGGTACTACGAGCAGTACTTC.

The chain recombines TRBV29-1 with TRBJ2-1; D uncertain. CDR1 and CDR2 from the germline V gene are SQVTM and ANQGSEA. Trimming took off 4 bases at V and 6 bases at J, with 1 base between the two ends. The CDR3 length is 9 residues. The CDR3 here is CSVVNEQFF. In DNA, the CDR3 is TGCAGCGTTGTCAATGAGCAGTTCTTC.

This clonotype has a handful of counts. The chain uses TRBV7-2 and TRBJ2-4; 7 bases align to TRBD1. Per germline, CDR1 SGHTA and CDR2 FQGNSA. CDR3 length: 12 amino acids. The ends lost 5 bases at V and 13 bases at J; junction bases unmatched: 8. The CDR3 DNA sequence: TGTGCCAGCAGCGCCGACAGGGAAGTGCAGTACTTC. Its translation is CASSADREVQYF.